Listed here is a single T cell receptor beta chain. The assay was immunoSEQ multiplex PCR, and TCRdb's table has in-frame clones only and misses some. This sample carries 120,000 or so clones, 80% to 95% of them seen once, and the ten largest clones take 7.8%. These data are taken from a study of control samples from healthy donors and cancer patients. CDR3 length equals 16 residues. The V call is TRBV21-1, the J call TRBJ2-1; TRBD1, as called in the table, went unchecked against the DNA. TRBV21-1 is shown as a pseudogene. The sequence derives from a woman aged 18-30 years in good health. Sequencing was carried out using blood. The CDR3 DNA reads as TGTGCCAGCAGCTTGCCTAAGGACAGGGTGTACAATGAGCAGTTCTTC. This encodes CASSLPKDRVYNEQFF.